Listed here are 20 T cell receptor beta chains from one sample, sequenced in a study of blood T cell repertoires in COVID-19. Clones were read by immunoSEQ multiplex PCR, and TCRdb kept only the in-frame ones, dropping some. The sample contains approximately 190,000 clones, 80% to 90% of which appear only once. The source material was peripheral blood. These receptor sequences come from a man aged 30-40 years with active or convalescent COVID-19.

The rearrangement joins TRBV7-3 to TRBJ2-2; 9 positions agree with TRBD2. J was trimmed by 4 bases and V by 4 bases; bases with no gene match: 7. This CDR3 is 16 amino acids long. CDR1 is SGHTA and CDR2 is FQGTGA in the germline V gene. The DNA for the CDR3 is TGTGCCAGCAGCTCCGGGCGGGGGGGCCTCACCGGGGAGCTGTTTTTT. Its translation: CASSSGRGGLTGELFF. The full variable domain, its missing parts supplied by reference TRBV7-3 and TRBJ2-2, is GAGVSQTPSNKVTEKGKYVELRCDPISGHTALYWYRQSLGQGPEFLIYFQGTGAADDSGLPNDRFFAVRPEGSVSTLKIQRTERGDSAVYLCASSSGRGGLTGELFFGEGSRLTVL.

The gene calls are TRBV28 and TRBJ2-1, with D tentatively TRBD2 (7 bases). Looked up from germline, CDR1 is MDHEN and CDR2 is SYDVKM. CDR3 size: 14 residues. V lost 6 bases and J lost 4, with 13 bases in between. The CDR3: CASREGGRYNEQFF. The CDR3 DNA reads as TGTGCCAGCAGGGAGGGGGGGAGGTACAATGAGCAGTTCTTC.

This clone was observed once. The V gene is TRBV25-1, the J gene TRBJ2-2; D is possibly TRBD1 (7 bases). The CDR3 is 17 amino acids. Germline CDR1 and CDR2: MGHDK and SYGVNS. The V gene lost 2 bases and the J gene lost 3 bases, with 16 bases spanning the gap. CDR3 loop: CASSELGEDRHTGELFF. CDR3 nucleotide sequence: TGTGCCAGCAGTGAACTCGGGGAGGACAGGCACACCGGGGAGCTGTTTTTT.

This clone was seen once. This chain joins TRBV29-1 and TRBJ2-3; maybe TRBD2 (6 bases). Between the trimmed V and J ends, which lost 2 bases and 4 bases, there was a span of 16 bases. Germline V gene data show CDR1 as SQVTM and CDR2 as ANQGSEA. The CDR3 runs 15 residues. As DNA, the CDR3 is TGCAGCGTTGAATGGGGGGAGAGCCCATCAGATACGCAGTATTTT. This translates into CSVEWGESPSDTQYF.

The DNA of the CDR3 is TGTGCCAGCAGCCCGGCCAGCGGGAGTATCTCAGATACGCAGTATTTT. Amino acid sequence: CASSPASGSISDTQYF. The chain recombines TRBV5-4 with TRBJ2-3; 8 nucleotides align to TRBD2. Germline V gives CDR1 SGHNT, CDR2 YYREEE (reference sequence). This CDR3 spans 16 amino acids. J lost 4 bases, V lost 4 bases, and 11 bases had no gene match.

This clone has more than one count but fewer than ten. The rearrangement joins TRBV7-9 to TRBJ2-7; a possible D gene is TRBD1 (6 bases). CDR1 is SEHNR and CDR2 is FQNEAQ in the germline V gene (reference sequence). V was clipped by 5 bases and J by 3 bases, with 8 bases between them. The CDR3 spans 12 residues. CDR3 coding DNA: TGTGCCAGCAGCCGGACAGTCTACGAGCAGTACTTC. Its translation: CASSRTVYEQYF.

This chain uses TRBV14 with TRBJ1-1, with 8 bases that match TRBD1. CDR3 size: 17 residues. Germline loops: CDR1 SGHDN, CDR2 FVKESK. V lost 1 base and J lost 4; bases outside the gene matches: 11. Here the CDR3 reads CASSQGHGDRRATEAFF. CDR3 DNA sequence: TGTGCCAGCAGCCAAGGACATGGGGACAGGCGGGCCACTGAAGCTTTCTTT.

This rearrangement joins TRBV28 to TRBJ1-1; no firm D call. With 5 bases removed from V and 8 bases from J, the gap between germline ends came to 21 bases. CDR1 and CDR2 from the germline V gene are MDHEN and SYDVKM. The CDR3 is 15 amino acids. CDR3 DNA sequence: TGTGCCAGCAGTCGCGGACGGAGGAACACTGACGAAGCTTTCTTT. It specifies CASSRGRRNTDEAFF. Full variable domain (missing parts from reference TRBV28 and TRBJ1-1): DVKVTQSSRYLVKRTGEKVFLECVQDMDHENMFWYRQDPGLGLRLIYFSYDVKMKEKGDIPEGYSVSREKKERFSLILESASTNQTSMYLCASSRGRRNTDEAFFGQGTRLTVV.

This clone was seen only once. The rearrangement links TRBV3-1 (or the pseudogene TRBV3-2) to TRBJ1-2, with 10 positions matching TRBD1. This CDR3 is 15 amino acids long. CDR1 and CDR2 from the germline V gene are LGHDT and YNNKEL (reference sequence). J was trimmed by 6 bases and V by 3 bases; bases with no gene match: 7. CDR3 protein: CASSQETGGFNGYTF. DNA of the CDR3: TGTGCCAGCAGCCAGGAGACAGGGGGCTTTAATGGCTACACCTTC.

CDR3 region: CASREGGASDTQYF. DNA of the CDR3: TGTGCCAGCAGGGAGGGGGGGGCATCAGATACGCAGTATTTT. V usage is TRBV28 and J usage is TRBJ2-3; TRBD2 is a possible D gene (7 bases). CDR1 is MDHEN, CDR2 SYDVKM, per germline. Trimming removed 6 bases at V and 4 bases at J, with 14 bases between. This CDR3 has 14 amino acids.

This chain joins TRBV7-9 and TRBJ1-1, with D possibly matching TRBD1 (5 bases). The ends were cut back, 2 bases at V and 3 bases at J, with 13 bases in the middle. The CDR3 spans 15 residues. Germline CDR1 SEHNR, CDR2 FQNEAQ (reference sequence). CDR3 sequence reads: CASSLSAGRDTEAFF. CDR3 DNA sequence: TGTGCCAGCAGCTTATCGGCGGGGCGCGACACTGAAGCTTTCTTT.

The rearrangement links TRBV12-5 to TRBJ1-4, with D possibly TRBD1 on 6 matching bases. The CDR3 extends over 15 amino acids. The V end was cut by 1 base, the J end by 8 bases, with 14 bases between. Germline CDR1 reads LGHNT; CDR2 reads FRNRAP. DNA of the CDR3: TGTGCTAGTGGTTTGGCCCAGGGGTTAGGGGAAAAACTGTTTTTT. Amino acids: CASGLAQGLGEKLFF.

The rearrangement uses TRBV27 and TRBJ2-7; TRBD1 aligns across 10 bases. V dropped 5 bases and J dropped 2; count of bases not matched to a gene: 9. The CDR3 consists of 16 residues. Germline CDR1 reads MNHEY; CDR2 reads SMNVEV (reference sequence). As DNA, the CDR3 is TGTGCCAGCAGTCCCCCGCGGACAGGGGGTCCCTACGAGCAGTACGTC. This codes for CASSPPRTGGPYEQYV.

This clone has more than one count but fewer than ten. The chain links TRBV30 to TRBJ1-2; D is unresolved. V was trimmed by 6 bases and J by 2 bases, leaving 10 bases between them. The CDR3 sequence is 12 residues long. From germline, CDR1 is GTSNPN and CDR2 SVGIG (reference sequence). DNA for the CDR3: TGTGCCTGCTCCGGGTTCAACTATGGCTACACCTTC. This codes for CACSGFNYGYTF.

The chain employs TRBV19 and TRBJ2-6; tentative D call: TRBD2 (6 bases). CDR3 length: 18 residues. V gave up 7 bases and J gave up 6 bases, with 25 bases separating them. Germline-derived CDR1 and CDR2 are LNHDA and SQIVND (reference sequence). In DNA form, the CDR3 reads TGTGCCAGTATAAATGCACAGGAGGGAAATGGCGAGGCCAACGTCCTGACTTTC. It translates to CASINAQEGNGEANVLTF.

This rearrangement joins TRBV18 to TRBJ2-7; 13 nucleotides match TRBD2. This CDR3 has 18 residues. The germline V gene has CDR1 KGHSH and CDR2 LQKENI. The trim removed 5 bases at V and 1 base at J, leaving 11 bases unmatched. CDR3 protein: CASSLGLAGPLMSYEQYF. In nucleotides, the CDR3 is TGTGCCAGCTCATTGGGACTAGCGGGACCACTGATGTCCTACGAGCAGTACTTC.

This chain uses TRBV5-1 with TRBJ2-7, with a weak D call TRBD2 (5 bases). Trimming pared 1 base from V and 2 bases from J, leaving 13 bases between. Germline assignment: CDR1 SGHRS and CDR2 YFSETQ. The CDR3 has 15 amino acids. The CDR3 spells CASSLSTGVTYEQYV. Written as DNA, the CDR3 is TGCGCCAGCAGCTTGTCTACCGGGGTTACCTACGAGCAGTACGTC.

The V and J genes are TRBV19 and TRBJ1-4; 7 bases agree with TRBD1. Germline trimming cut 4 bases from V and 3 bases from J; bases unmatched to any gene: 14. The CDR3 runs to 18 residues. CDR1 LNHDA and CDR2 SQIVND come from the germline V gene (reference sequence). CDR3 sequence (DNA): TGTGCCAGTAGTACAAGGGGGCGTAGGTCTTCGGCTAATGAAAAACTGTTTTTT. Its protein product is CASSTRGRRSSANEKLFF.

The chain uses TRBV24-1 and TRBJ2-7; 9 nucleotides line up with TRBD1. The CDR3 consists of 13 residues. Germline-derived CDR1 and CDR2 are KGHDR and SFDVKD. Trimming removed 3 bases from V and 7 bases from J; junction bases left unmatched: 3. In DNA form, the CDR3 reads TGTGCCACCAGTGATGTGGACAGGGGTGAGCAGTACGTC. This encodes CATSDVDRGEQYV.

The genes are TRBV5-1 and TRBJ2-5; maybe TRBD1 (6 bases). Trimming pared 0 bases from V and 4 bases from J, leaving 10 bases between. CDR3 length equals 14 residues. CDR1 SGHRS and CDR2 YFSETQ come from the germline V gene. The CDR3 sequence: CASSLDQGGETQYF. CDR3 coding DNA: TGCGCCAGCAGCTTGGACCAAGGGGGAGAGACCCAGTACTTC.